Listed below are T cell receptor beta chains from one sample, sequenced in a study of blood T cell repertoires in COVID-19. Clones were read by immunoSEQ multiplex PCR, and TCRdb kept only the in-frame ones, dropping some. This sample has 220,000 or so clones, with over 60% found just once. The specimen was peripheral blood. These TCRs come from a woman in her 70s with acute or convalescent COVID-19. Both conserved end residues are part of each CDR3. D genes are given only for firm matches. A clone size is listed for some rows: how often the clone was seen (once, few, many), or a class if it is expanded.

size,V,D,J,CDR3,DNA
-,TRBV7-9,TRBD1,TRBJ2-2,CASSFRTGANIGELFF,TGTGCCAGCAGCTTCAGGACAGGGGCGAATATCGGGGAGCTGTTTTTT
once,TRBV5-1,TRBD1,TRBJ1-1,CASSLAGQGTEAFF,TGCGCCAGCAGCTTGGCGGGACAGGGCACTGAAGCTTTCTTT
-,TRBV7-7,-,TRBJ1-5,CASSLDRNQPQHF,TGTGCCAGCAGCCTCGACAGAAATCAGCCCCAGCATTTT
-,TRBV6-5,TRBD2,TRBJ2-5,CASTASGRGETQYF,TGTGCCAGCACAGCTAGCGGGAGAGGAGAGACCCAGTACTTC
once,TRBV18,-,TRBJ1-1,CASSPGANTEAFF,TGTGCCAGCTCCCCGGGAGCGAACACTGAAGCTTTCTTT
-,TRBV28,-,TRBJ1-1,CASSVTGRMNTEAFF,TGTGCCAGCAGTGTCACAGGGAGAATGAACACTGAAGCTTTCTTT
once,TRBV3-1/TRBV3-2,TRBD2,TRBJ2-7,CASSQPSGSSYEQYF,TGTGCCAGCAGCCAACCGAGCGGGAGCTCCTACGAGCAGTACTTC
-,TRBV27,TRBD2,TRBJ2-7,CASREGLAASYEQYF,TGTGCCAGCAGAGAGGGACTAGCGGCCTCCTACGAGCAGTACTTC
once,TRBV7-2,TRBD2,TRBJ2-5,CASSLVKTGGAETQYF,TGTGCCAGCAGCTTAGTGAAGACGGGAGGTGCGGAGACCCAGTACTTC
few,TRBV5-4,-,TRBJ1-2,CASSFGGLYGYTF,TGTGCCAGCAGCTTCGGGGGTCTCTATGGCTACACCTTC
-,TRBV29-1,-,TRBJ2-5,CSARETQETQYF,TGCAGCGCCAGGGAAACCCAAGAGACCCAGTACTTC
once,TRBV2,-,TRBJ1-5,CASRSQGRDQPQHF,TGTGCCAGCAGGTCTCAGGGGAGGGATCAGCCCCAGCATTTT
-,TRBV5-1,-,TRBJ2-7,CASSLAWGVDEQYF,TGCGCCAGCAGCTTGGCCTGGGGGGTCGACGAGCAGTACTTC
few,TRBV5-1,TRBD2,TRBJ2-1,CASSSGPGGSNEQFF,TGCGCCAGCAGCTCTGGACCGGGAGGTTCAAATGAGCAGTTCTTC
-,TRBV20-1,-,TRBJ2-3,CSAQSTDTQYF,TGCAGTGCTCAGAGCACAGATACGCAGTATTTT
-,TRBV29-1,-,TRBJ2-1,CSVGVVEQFF,TGCAGCGTCGGGGTAGTTGAGCAGTTCTTC
-,TRBV10-3,TRBD1,TRBJ1-2,CAISERTGGHGYTF,TGTGCCATCAGTGAGCGGACAGGGGGACATGGCTACACCTTC
-,TRBV28,-,TRBJ1-2,CASSLGAKYGYTF,TGTGCCAGCAGCCTGGGGGCAAAATATGGCTACACCTTC
-,TRBV7-6,TRBD1,TRBJ2-5,CASSAHRGPSPSETQYF,TGTGCCAGCAGCGCCCACAGGGGGCCCAGTCCCTCAGAGACCCAGTACTTC
-,TRBV6-5,TRBD2,TRBJ2-5,CASCPSGRGAQYF,TGTGCCAGCTGTCCTAGCGGGAGGGGGGCCCAGTACTTC
-,TRBV9,TRBD1,TRBJ1-4,CASSPRTGGSNEKLFF,TGTGCCAGCAGCCCCCGGACAGGGGGGTCTAATGAAAAACTGTTTTTT
-,TRBV10-3,TRBD1,TRBJ2-1,CAISVGGMKYNEQFF,TGTGCCATCAGTGTAGGGGGCATGAAATACAATGAGCAGTTCTTC
-,TRBV7-2,-,TRBJ2-3,CASSLSADTDTQYF,TGTGCCAGCAGTTTATCAGCGGACACAGATACGCAGTATTTT
-,TRBV9,-,TRBJ2-3,CASSVGARGTDTQYF,TGTGCCAGCAGCGTAGGGGCCCGAGGCACAGATACGCAGTATTTT
-,TRBV19,TRBD1,TRBJ1-1,CASSVGQGDPTLNTEAFF,TGTGCCAGTAGTGTCGGACAGGGTGATCCAACCCTGAACACTGAAGCTTTCTTT
once,TRBV4-1,TRBD1,TRBJ2-7,CASSQGLGQRHEQYF,TGCGCCAGCAGCCAAGGTTTGGGACAGCGACACGAGCAGTACTTC
few,TRBV7-9,-,TRBJ1-1,CASSLLAGNTEAFF,TGTGCCAGCAGCCTCCTGGCAGGGAACACTGAAGCTTTCTTT
-,TRBV5-1,TRBD2,TRBJ2-5,CASAAGLAGGAPETQYF,TGCGCCAGCGCGGCGGGACTAGCGGGAGGGGCTCCAGAGACCCAGTACTTC
once,TRBV6-6,TRBD1,TRBJ1-5,CASRDGQVRVQPQHF,TGTGCCAGCAGAGACGGACAGGTAAGAGTCCAGCCCCAGCATTTT
-,TRBV10-3,-,TRBJ1-5,CATALTGDHQPQHF,TGTGCCACGGCCCTGACAGGCGATCATCAGCCCCAGCATTTT
-,TRBV27,TRBD1,TRBJ1-6,CASSQTGVHSPLHF,TGTGCCAGCAGTCAAACAGGGGTGCATTCACCCCTCCACTTT
-,TRBV6-1,-,TRBJ1-4,CASSEEPSGYEKLFF,TGTGCCAGCAGTGAAGAACCCTCGGGGTATGAAAAACTGTTTTTT
-,TRBV5-1,-,TRBJ2-6,CASSLFTGDSRYSGANVLTF,TGCGCCAGCAGCTTGTTTACGGGGGACTCGCGGTACTCTGGGGCCAACGTCCTGACTTTC
-,TRBV18,TRBD1,TRBJ2-1,CASSTGVDNEQFF,TGTGCCAGCTCGACAGGGGTGGACAATGAGCAGTTCTTC
once,TRBV7-6,TRBD2,TRBJ2-2,CASSLDTSGTFAGELFF,TGTGCCAGCAGCTTAGATACTAGCGGGACTTTCGCCGGGGAGCTGTTTTTT
-,TRBV7-9,TRBD2,TRBJ2-7,CASSPPGLAGGYEQYF,TGTGCCAGCAGCCCCCCGGGACTAGCGGGAGGATACGAGCAGTACTTC
-,TRBV5-5,-,TRBJ2-6,CASSFTGSYSGANVLTF,TGTGCCAGCAGCTTTACAGGCAGTTACTCTGGGGCCAACGTCCTGACTTTC
-,TRBV28,TRBD1,TRBJ2-5,CASSPRTGGLQETQYF,TGTGCCAGCAGTCCTCGGACAGGGGGCCTTCAAGAGACCCAGTACTTC
-,TRBV14,TRBD1,TRBJ1-2,CASSQVTGEGGYTF,TGTGCCAGCAGCCAAGTTACAGGGGAAGGAGGCTACACCTTC
-,TRBV7-3,-,TRBJ2-1,CASSLKDRLDEQFF,TGTGCCAGCAGCTTAAAGGACAGACTCGATGAGCAGTTCTTC
-,TRBV6-5,TRBD1,TRBJ2-7,CASITHEGQSYEQYF,TGTGCCAGCATCACCCATGAGGGACAGAGCTACGAGCAGTACTTC
-,TRBV28,-,TRBJ2-7,CASSLLWPSYEQYF,TGTGCCAGCAGTTTATTGTGGCCCTCCTACGAGCAGTACTTC
-,TRBV5-4,-,TRBJ2-3,CASNKWAASTDTQYF,TGTGCCAGCAACAAGTGGGCTGCTAGCACAGATACGCAGTATTTT
-,TRBV28,-,TRBJ1-6,CASSSRGPQWNNSPLHF,TGTGCCAGCAGTTCGCGGGGGCCCCAGTGGAATAATTCACCCCTCCACTTT
-,TRBV7-9,TRBD2,TRBJ2-2,CASSLGLAGALTGELFF,TGTGCCAGCAGCTTAGGACTAGCGGGAGCCCTCACCGGGGAGCTGTTTTTT
-,TRBV14,TRBD1,TRBJ1-1,CASSQERGGWDTEAFF,TGTGCCAGCAGCCAGGAACGAGGGGGCTGGGACACTGAAGCTTTCTTT
-,TRBV7-3,TRBD1,TRBJ2-1,CASSPGQGIDEQFF,TGTGCCAGCAGCCCAGGACAGGGAATCGATGAGCAGTTCTTC
-,TRBV4-1,-,TRBJ1-6,CASSQDRDSRSSYNSPLHF,TGCGCCAGCAGCCAAGATCGGGACTCCAGGAGCTCCTATAATTCACCCCTCCACTTT
-,TRBV6-6,-,TRBJ2-5,CASSYPSSGQETQYF,TGTGCCAGCAGTTACCCGTCCAGCGGCCAAGAGACCCAGTACTTC
once,TRBV7-2,TRBD1,TRBJ1-2,CASSETGTGYGYTF,TGTGCCAGCTCCGAAACCGGGACAGGCTATGGCTACACCTTC
-,TRBV28,TRBD1,TRBJ1-4,CASSEPDRDGEKLFF,TGTGCCAGCAGTGAACCGGACAGGGACGGTGAAAAACTGTTTTTT
-,TRBV6-5,TRBD1,TRBJ2-2,CASRKQGAGELFF,TGTGCCAGCAGAAAACAGGGGGCCGGGGAGCTGTTTTTT